The rows below give T cell receptor beta chains drawn from one sample of a study of T cell responses to AZD1222 COVID-19 vaccine. Assay: immunoSEQ multiplex PCR; the TCRdb copy retains only in-frame clones and omits some. The table lists about 62,000 clones, over 60% of them singletons. Source: peripheral blood, taken on day 0 of AZD1222 vaccination. Receptors originate from an adult in good health. CDR3s include the opening cysteine and the closing phenylalanine or tryptophan. Each record gives: V gene, CDR3 protein.

V gene: TRBV7-8; CDR3 protein: CASSLWRGGNYNEQFF
V gene: TRBV11-1; CDR3 protein: CASTPGPLGNTEAFF
V gene: TRBV19; CDR3 protein: CASSPRTGAVNQPQHF
V gene: TRBV7-2; CDR3 protein: CASSVRYSGEKLFF
V gene: TRBV4-3; CDR3 protein: CASSPRRDTEAFF
V gene: TRBV6-2/TRBV6-3; CDR3 protein: CASSSSLDYQQETQYF
V gene: TRBV5-6; CDR3 protein: CASTFRRNEQFF
V gene: TRBV19; CDR3 protein: CASSRPGLPNTEAFF
V gene: TRBV7-8; CDR3 protein: CASSFTTSAGHYEQYF
V gene: TRBV5-1; CDR3 protein: CASSWGSSSGGTIQETQYF
V gene: TRBV5-4; CDR3 protein: CASSLGQELSGYTF
V gene: TRBV7-6; CDR3 protein: CASSLKLGGPQHF
V gene: TRBV10-3; CDR3 protein: CAISRDVYGYTF
V gene: TRBV3-1/TRBV3-2; CDR3 protein: CASSQEDRFGYTF
V gene: TRBV24-1; CDR3 protein: CATSSSTDTQYF
V gene: TRBV5-4; CDR3 protein: CASSLESRGGTREQFF
V gene: TRBV27; CDR3 protein: CASTLGGTGSSPLHF
V gene: TRBV27; CDR3 protein: CASSLYRTQSSYEQYF
V gene: TRBV2; CDR3 protein: CASSVLTAKNIQYF
V gene: TRBV5-6; CDR3 protein: CASSMGFTGELFF
V gene: TRBV27; CDR3 protein: CASRPNWQGSTEAFF
V gene: TRBV2; CDR3 protein: CASSEVDRAYGYTF
V gene: TRBV2; CDR3 protein: CASIPTDRGPEQYF
V gene: TRBV6-2/TRBV6-3; CDR3 protein: CASSLRTRLGATEAFF
V gene: TRBV6-4; CDR3 protein: CASSEFAGTPYEQYF
V gene: TRBV6-5; CDR3 protein: CASSQGSFSGNTIYF
V gene: TRBV5-1; CDR3 protein: CASSLAPNTGELFF
V gene: TRBV20-1; CDR3 protein: CSASGAPVGGYTF
V gene: TRBV6-4; CDR3 protein: CASSDRSYEQYF
V gene: TRBV6-4; CDR3 protein: CASSDVLMSPPFTDTQYF
V gene: TRBV7-8; CDR3 protein: CASSPPGGIWGNEQFF
V gene: TRBV6-5; CDR3 protein: CASRQGAGTGELFF
V gene: TRBV4-1; CDR3 protein: CASSQPWISGNTIYF
V gene: TRBV15; CDR3 protein: CATSRDSGIGETQYF
V gene: TRBV2; CDR3 protein: CASSVQTFPRTNEKLFF
V gene: TRBV6-4; CDR3 protein: CAAQGFGTPSSYNEQFF
V gene: TRBV5-4; CDR3 protein: CASSGRTGKSSYEQYF
V gene: TRBV19; CDR3 protein: CASLSGAGANVLTF
V gene: TRBV12-3/TRBV12-4; CDR3 protein: CASTQIGNTIYF
V gene: TRBV11-2; CDR3 protein: CASRQGADNSPLHF
V gene: TRBV6-1; CDR3 protein: CASSEPGGGTGELFF
V gene: TRBV7-9; CDR3 protein: CASSAQQGDTEAFF
V gene: TRBV6-6; CDR3 protein: CASSPQDRGGYNSPLHF
V gene: TRBV4-3; CDR3 protein: CASSPGEGRYGYTF
V gene: TRBV6-5; CDR3 protein: CASSPVGMQETQYF
V gene: TRBV15; CDR3 protein: CATSSKDRAKFPPDTQYF
V gene: TRBV5-8; CDR3 protein: CASSLEDFTGELFF
V gene: TRBV9; CDR3 protein: CASSLSGKTDTQYF
V gene: TRBV11-2; CDR3 protein: CASSLDGGEQFF
V gene: TRBV7-6; CDR3 protein: CASSPSSGTDSNQPQHF
V gene: TRBV12-3/TRBV12-4; CDR3 protein: CASSLSVLETQYF
V gene: TRBV6-2/TRBV6-3; CDR3 protein: CASSGRAGPPLSNQPQHF
V gene: TRBV6-2/TRBV6-3; CDR3 protein: CASSYSISGGPQETQYF
V gene: TRBV19; CDR3 protein: CASGEKSGRYNEQFF
V gene: TRBV7-2; CDR3 protein: CASSRTSGGEETQYF